The count of the clone carrying this T cell receptor (beta chain) is one. The data derive from a study of blood T cell repertoires in COVID-19. This CDR3 is 13 amino acids long. In germline, CDR1 is SGHTA, CDR2 FQGNSA. The V gene end was trimmed by 3 bases and the J gene end by 10 bases; junction bases not matched to a gene: 4. Libraries were prepared by immunoSEQ multiplex PCR; TCRdb keeps only in-frame clonotypes and omits some of them. The sample lists a few hundred thousand clones, under 90% occurring once. This receptor was obtained from a woman aged 25 to 39 with COVID-19, enrolled during active disease. This chain uses TRBV7-2 with TRBJ1-4; 8 bases fit TRBD1. The sample comprised peripheral blood. CDR3 protein: CASSFGTGGKLFF. The CDR3 coding sequence is TGTGCCAGCAGCTTCGGGACAGGTGGAAAACTGTTTTTT.